Below are 21 T cell receptor beta chains sequenced from a single sample in a study of OX40 agonist ivuxolimab in advanced cancers. Sequenced by immunoSEQ multiplex PCR; TCRdb stores in-frame clones only, minus some. The sample contains 65,000 or so clones, roughly 88% of which appear only once. The source was CD4+ or CD8+ T cells sorted from blood, collected in a trial of the OX40 agonist ivuxolimab. Receptors were obtained from an adult with an advanced solid tumor such as melanoma, head and neck, liver or kidney cancer.

This chain connects TRBV5-4 to TRBJ1-5; TRBD1 agrees at 11 bases. The germline CDR1 and CDR2 sequences are SGHNT and YYREEE (reference sequence). V was pared by 4 bases and J by 0 bases, with 9 bases of the junction left unmatched. The CDR3 runs to 18 residues. The CDR3 DNA reads as TGTGCCAGCAGCCACGGGACAGGGGGGCCGTATAGCAATCAGCCCCAGCATTTT. It translates to CASSHGTGGPYSNQPQHF.

The gene calls are TRBV12-2 and TRBJ2-1; the table's TRBD2 call for D was not verified on the DNA. TRBV12-2 is classified as a pseudogene. The CDR3 consists of 16 residues. The CDR3 is CASRLGGREVYNEQFF. As DNA, the CDR3 is TGTGCAAGTCGCTTAGGGGGGCGGGAGGTCTACAATGAGCAGTTCTTC.

This clone was recorded only once. The V call is TRBV6-6, the J call TRBJ1-1; perhaps TRBD1 as D (5 bases). V shed 8 bases and J shed 0 bases, with 13 bases lying between them. The CDR3 sequence is 14 residues long. Germline assignment: CDR1 MNHNY and CDR2 SVGAGI (reference sequence). CDR3 DNA sequence: TGTGCCAGCTCCATGGGGGGTATGAACACTGAAGCTTTCTTT. It translates to CASSMGGMNTEAFF.

This chain connects TRBV18 to TRBJ1-1, with 8 bases lining up with TRBD1. The CDR3 extends over 16 amino acids. The germline CDR1 and CDR2 sequences are KGHSH and LQKENI. Unmatched junction bases numbered 5, after V lost 1 base and J lost 1 base. CDR3 loop: CASSPRETGENTEAFF. The CDR3 DNA is TGTGCCAGCTCACCACGAGAGACAGGGGAGAACACTGAAGCTTTCTTT.

The chain links TRBV5-6 to TRBJ1-5, with a weak D call TRBD1 (5 bases). Trimming took off 0 bases at V and 8 bases at J, with 12 bases between the two ends. This CDR3 is 14 amino acids long. CDR1 is SGHDT, CDR2 YYEEEE, per germline. This CDR3 reads CASSLGQGWEPQHF. The CDR3 nucleotides read TGTGCCAGCAGCTTGGGTCAGGGTTGGGAGCCCCAGCATTTT.

The rearrangement uses TRBV28 and TRBJ2-1; possibly TRBD1 or TRBD2 for D (5 bases each). CDR3 length equals 17 residues. V shed 5 bases and J shed 1 base, with 18 bases lying between them. Germline values: CDR1 MDHEN, CDR2 SYDVKM. DNA of the CDR3: TGTGCCAGCAGTCTCATGGCCGGGGCTAAATCCTACAATGAGCAGTTCTTC. Amino acids: CASSLMAGAKSYNEQFF.

The rearrangement uses TRBV5-1 and TRBJ1-2; perhaps TRBD1 as D (5 bases). Germline V lookup: CDR1 SGHRS, CDR2 YFSETQ. The CDR3 is made up of 14 amino acids. Trimming removed 2 bases from V and 3 bases from J, with 11 bases in between. CDR3 protein: CASSLGTGDYGYTF. CDR3 in DNA: TGCGCCAGCAGCTTAGGTACAGGAGACTATGGCTACACCTTC.

J is TRBJ1-6 and V is TRBV2, with D tentatively TRBD1 (5 bases). CDR3 length: 14 residues. Germline CDR1 reads SNHLY; CDR2 reads FYNNEI. V lost 4 bases and J 10 bases, leaving 14 bases between the germline ends. CDR3 sequence reads: CASSVEGSWSPLHF. DNA for the CDR3: TGTGCCAGCAGTGTAGAGGGGTCGTGGTCACCCCTCCACTTT.

The chain combines TRBV5-1 with TRBJ1-2, with 7 bases identical to TRBD1. Germline V gene data show CDR1 as SGHRS and CDR2 as YFSETQ. V was clipped by 5 bases and J by 4 bases; unmatched bases: 14. This CDR3 has 16 residues. In DNA form, the CDR3 reads TGCGCCAGCAGTTTTGGGATTGAGGGACAGCTCTATGGCTACACCTTC. Translation: CASSFGIEGQLYGYTF.

The J gene is TRBJ1-1, the V gene TRBV5-4, with unresolved D. Germline CDR1 and CDR2: SGHNT and YYREEE (reference sequence). There are 13 residues in the CDR3. The V and J ends lost 1 base and 2 bases respectively, with 6 bases between them. This chain's CDR3 is CASSLYVNTEAFF. The CDR3 bases are TGTGCCAGCAGCTTGTACGTTAACACTGAAGCTTTCTTT.

J is TRBJ2-1 and V is TRBV30; 9 bases align to TRBD2. Unmatched junction bases numbered 5, after V lost 2 bases and J lost 6 bases. This CDR3 contains 14 residues. Looked up from germline, CDR1 is GTSNPN and CDR2 is SVGIG (reference sequence). The CDR3 protein is CAWSKGTSSNEQFF. The CDR3 coding sequence is TGTGCCTGGAGTAAGGGGACTAGCTCCAATGAGCAGTTCTTC.

The rearrangement uses TRBV7-9 and TRBJ2-6; 8 bases line up with TRBD1. CDR3 size: 15 residues. Germline V gene sequence: CDR1 SEHNR, CDR2 FQNEAQ (reference sequence). V shed 10 bases, J shed 1 base, and the junction held 6 bases outside the gene matches. The CDR3 spells CATWTGTSGANVLTF. The DNA of the CDR3 is TGTGCCACTTGGACAGGGACTTCTGGGGCCAACGTCCTGACTTTC.

This rearrangement joins TRBV18 to TRBJ2-3, with D possibly being TRBD1 (6 bases). CDR3 length: 15 amino acids. From germline, CDR1 is KGHSH and CDR2 LQKENI. Trimming cost V 3 bases and J 5 bases, with 15 bases left between them. Here the CDR3 DNA reads TGTGCCAGCTCACCTCCTGGCAGGGGCGAAGATACGCAGTATTTT. It specifies CASSPPGRGEDTQYF.

The rearrangement uses TRBV10-2 and TRBJ1-6; no clear D. This CDR3 contains 17 residues. V was trimmed by 5 bases and J by 2 bases, leaving 16 bases between them. Germline values: CDR1 WSHSY, CDR2 SAAADI. The CDR3, as DNA: TGCGCCAGCAGTTCAACACCACCGGGCACCTATAATTCACCCCTCCACTTT. Its translation is CASSSTPPGTYNSPLHF.

CDR3 loop: CAWKGLPGYEQYF. Here the CDR3 DNA reads TGTGCCTGGAAGGGACTCCCGGGGTACGAGCAGTACTTC. The rearrangement uses TRBV30 and TRBJ2-7; tentative D call: TRBD2 (6 bases). V gave up 4 bases and J gave up 4 bases, with 14 bases separating them. Germline V gives CDR1 GTSNPN, CDR2 SVGIG (reference sequence). The CDR3 spans 13 residues. Looking up the rest from reference TRBV30 and TRBJ2-7 gives the full variable domain: SQTIHQWPATLVQPVGSPLSLECTVEGTSNPNLYWYRQAAGRGLQLLFYSVGIGQISSEVPQNLSASRPQDRQFILSSKKLLLSDSGFYLCAWKGLPGYEQYFGPGTRLTVT.

This clone was recorded once. The V call is TRBV19, the J call TRBJ2-2, with TRBD2 matching over 13 bases. CDR3 size: 19 residues. Germline loops: CDR1 LNHDA, CDR2 SQIVND (reference sequence). V lost 7 bases, J lost 0 bases, and 11 bases stayed unmatched. The DNA of the CDR3 is TGTGCCAGTAACGGGAGGAGACTAGCGGGAGGCCCGAACACCGGGGAGCTGTTTTTT. Translating gives CASNGRRLAGGPNTGELFF.

In DNA form, the CDR3 reads TGTGCCAGCGGGTCCAGAGACAACGTCCTGACTTTC. It codes for CASGSRDNVLTF. This rearrangement joins TRBV6-6 to TRBJ2-6, with D unresolved. Germline-derived CDR1 and CDR2 are MNHNY and SVGAGI (reference sequence). With 8 bases removed from V and 9 bases from J, the gap between germline ends came to 11 bases. The CDR3 is 12 amino acids.

This rearrangement joins TRBV6-6 to TRBJ2-7; maybe TRBD1 (6 bases). Germline loops: CDR1 MNHNY, CDR2 SVGAGI (reference sequence). This CDR3 is 15 amino acids long. V was cut by 5 bases and J by 0 bases, with 14 bases left in between. The CDR3 reads CASSRTGTHSYEQYF. In nucleotides, the CDR3 is TGTGCCAGCAGTAGAACCGGGACACACTCCTACGAGCAGTACTTC.

The gene calls are TRBV2 and TRBJ1-2; D gene ambiguous. Trimming shortened V by 8 bases and J by 2 bases, and 6 bases separated the two germline ends. CDR1 and CDR2 from the germline V gene are SNHLY and FYNNEI. The CDR3 has 11 residues. In DNA form, the CDR3 reads TGTGCCAGCCACACAAACTATGGCTACACCTTC. Translating gives CASHTNYGYTF.

The chain employs TRBV7-2 and TRBJ1-1; D is uncertain. V gave up 0 bases and J gave up 0 bases, with 8 bases separating them. The CDR3 is 15 residues long. Germline V gene sequence: CDR1 SGHTA, CDR2 FQGNSA. For the CDR3, the DNA is TGTGCCAGCAGCTTAGCGGCCAGTGTGAACACTGAAGCTTTCTTT. Its translation: CASSLAASVNTEAFF. Supplemented by reference TRBV7-2 and TRBJ1-1, the full variable domain reads GAGVSQSPSNKVTEKGKDVELRCDPISGHTALYWYRQSLGQGLEFLIYFQGNSAPDKSGLPSDRFSAERTGGSVSTLTIQRTQQEDSAVYLCASSLAASVNTEAFFGQGTRLTVV.

V gene TRBV27 combines with J gene TRBJ2-6; D perhaps matches TRBD2 (6 bases). Germline assignment: CDR1 MNHEY and CDR2 SMNVEV (reference sequence). This CDR3 contains 15 residues. V was clipped by 5 bases and J by 2 bases, with 10 bases between them. Written as DNA, the CDR3 is TGTGCCAGCAGTCGGACTATTACTGGGGCCAACGTCCTGACTTTC. This gives the protein CASSRTITGANVLTF.